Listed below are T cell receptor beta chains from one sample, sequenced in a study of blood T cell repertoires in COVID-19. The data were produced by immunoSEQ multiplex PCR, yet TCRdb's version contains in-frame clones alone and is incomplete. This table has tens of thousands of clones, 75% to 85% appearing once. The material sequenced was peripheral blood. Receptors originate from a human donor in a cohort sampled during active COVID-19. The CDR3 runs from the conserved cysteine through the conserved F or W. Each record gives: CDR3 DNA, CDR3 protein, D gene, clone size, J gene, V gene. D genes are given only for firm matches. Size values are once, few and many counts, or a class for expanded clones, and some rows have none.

TGTGCCAGCAGCTCCCCGGGACACGGCGCTCTATCCTACGAGCAGTACTTC	CASSSPGHGALSYEQYF	-	-	TRBJ2-7	TRBV7-2
TGTGCCAGCAGCCATGGGACAGTCACAGCAACTAATGAAAAACTGTTTTTT	CASSHGTVTATNEKLFF	TRBD1	-	TRBJ1-4	TRBV5-5
TGTGCCAGCAGCATCCCCGGGACAGGTTCCACCGGGGAGCTGTTTTTT	CASSIPGTGSTGELFF	TRBD1	-	TRBJ2-2	TRBV7-9
TGTGCCAGCATCGGCCGGGGGGTGATGAACACTGAAGCTTTCTTT	CASIGRGVMNTEAFF	-	-	TRBJ1-1	TRBV27
TGTGCCAGCTCACGTTCCCTTAGCACAGATACGCAGTATTTT	CASSRSLSTDTQYF	-	-	TRBJ2-3	TRBV18
TGTGCCAGTAGAATAGACGGGGGTCAGCCCCAGCATTTT	CASRIDGGQPQHF	-	-	TRBJ1-5	TRBV19
TGTGCCAGCAGCCAAGCAGGGGTGTCCTACGAGCAGTACTTC	CASSQAGVSYEQYF	-	-	TRBJ2-7	TRBV4-2
TGTGCCAGTAGTAGAAGACAGGCTTCGAACACTGAAGCTTTCTTT	CASSRRQASNTEAFF	-	-	TRBJ1-1	TRBV19
TGTGCCTGGATCCTGTCGGGGTCCGTCCCGGGGGGCTACACCTTC	CAWILSGSVPGGYTF	-	once	TRBJ1-2	TRBV30
TGTGCCAGCAGCGTAGCGGGAAGCACAGATACGCAGTATTTT	CASSVAGSTDTQYF	-	-	TRBJ2-3	TRBV9
TGTGCCAGCAGCCCCCGGGGGGGCGGAGAGACCCAGTACTTC	CASSPRGGGETQYF	TRBD2	-	TRBJ2-5	TRBV3-1/TRBV3-2
TGTGCCAGCAGCCCCGCTAAGGGGGGGGCCTACGAGCAGTACTTC	CASSPAKGGAYEQYF	-	-	TRBJ2-7	TRBV3-1/TRBV3-2
TGTGCCAGCAGCCAAGATCCACGGGGACTAGCGGGGCGCCTGAGAGAGACCCAGTACTTC	CASSQDPRGLAGRLRETQYF	TRBD2	-	TRBJ2-5	TRBV3-1/TRBV3-2
TGTGCCACCCAAGCCGGGGGCGGGGGTTCACCCCTCCACTTT	CATQAGGGGSPLHF	-	-	TRBJ1-6	TRBV10-3
TGTGCCAGCAGCTTGGAGGGGGGGAGCTCCTACGAGCAGTACTTC	CASSLEGGSSYEQYF	-	few	TRBJ2-7	TRBV5-5
TGTGCCAGCAGCTTAGGACAGGAACTTAACTATGGCTACACCTTC	CASSLGQELNYGYTF	-	-	TRBJ1-2	TRBV7-9
TGTGCCAGCAGCGTAGATAACAGGGAAATAGATACGCAGTATTTT	CASSVDNREIDTQYF	-	once	TRBJ2-3	TRBV9
TGCGCCAGCAGCTTGGTAGGGGGAGCAGATACGCAGTATTTT	CASSLVGGADTQYF	-	-	TRBJ2-3	TRBV5-1
TGCGCCAGCAGCCAAGGCCCGGCGGGGGGGGACACCGGGGAGCTGTTTTTT	CASSQGPAGGDTGELFF	TRBD2	once	TRBJ2-2	TRBV4-3
TGTGCCAGCAGCTGGGGACAGGGGGCAGATACGCAGTATTTT	CASSWGQGADTQYF	TRBD1	-	TRBJ2-3	TRBV5-4
TGCGCCAGCCGCGTAGCGGGGGGCGAGACCCAGTACTTC	CASRVAGGETQYF	TRBD2	-	TRBJ2-5	TRBV10-2
TGTGCCAGCTCTCCTGGGGACAGCCTAACCTACGAGCAGTACTTC	CASSPGDSLTYEQYF	TRBD1	-	TRBJ2-7	TRBV18
TGTGCCAGCAGCTTAAGACAGGGGGAAGAGACCCAGTACTTC	CASSLRQGEETQYF	TRBD1	once	TRBJ2-5	TRBV7-9
TGTGCCAGCAGAACCGGACAGGGTTCTAATGAGCAGTTCTTC	CASRTGQGSNEQFF	TRBD1	-	TRBJ2-1	TRBV6-5
TGTGCCAGCAGCCAGAACGCAGGGGAAGGGGAAAAACTGTTTTTT	CASSQNAGEGEKLFF	-	once	TRBJ1-4	TRBV3-1/TRBV3-2
TGTGCCAGCACCGACAGGGGTTATCAGCCCCAGCATTTT	CASTDRGYQPQHF	TRBD1	once	TRBJ1-5	TRBV19
TGTGCCAGCAGGTCCCATCGGAATGAGCAGTTCTTC	CASRSHRNEQFF	-	once	TRBJ2-1	TRBV27
TGCGCCAGCAGCCAAGACTATCGCGGGGGGGCCAAAGATACGCAGTATTTT	CASSQDYRGGAKDTQYF	TRBD2	-	TRBJ2-3	TRBV4-3
TGTGCCAGTAGTATTCGGGGACTAGCGGGGACAGAATTATTCACAGATACGCAGTATTTT	CASSIRGLAGTELFTDTQYF	TRBD2	-	TRBJ2-3	TRBV19
TGTGCCAGCACCCCCCAGGGGGGTGACTATGGCTACACCTTC	CASTPQGGDYGYTF	TRBD1	-	TRBJ1-2	TRBV27
TGTGCCATCAGTGCATCAGGGGAGAACTATGGCTACACCTTC	CAISASGENYGYTF	-	-	TRBJ1-2	TRBV10-3
TGTGCCAGCTCACCACTAAAGAGTGATAGGAGTTACTATGGCTACACCTTC	CASSPLKSDRSYYGYTF	-	-	TRBJ1-2	TRBV18
TGTGCCAGCAGTTACTTAATTAGTAATGAGCAGTTCTTC	CASSYLISNEQFF	-	-	TRBJ2-1	TRBV6-2/TRBV6-3
TGTGCCAGCAGCCCATCAGGGAGGGCCGCTTTCTTT	CASSPSGRAAFF	-	-	TRBJ1-1	TRBV11-2
TGTGCCAGTAGATCCCACGGGGGAACCAATCAGCCCCAGCATTTT	CASRSHGGTNQPQHF	-	-	TRBJ1-5	TRBV19
TGTGCCAGCTCACCTGGACAGTACTCACCCCTCCACTTT	CASSPGQYSPLHF	-	-	TRBJ1-6	TRBV18
TGTGCCAGCAGCCCTGTTAGATCAACTAATGAAAAACTGTTTTTT	CASSPVRSTNEKLFF	-	-	TRBJ1-4	TRBV7-9
TGTGCCAGCAGTTCGGGGGGAAACACTGAAGCTTTCTTT	CASSSGGNTEAFF	-	-	TRBJ1-1	TRBV6-5
TGTGCCAGCAGAACGACTAGCGGGGTATACGAGCAGTACTTC	CASRTTSGVYEQYF	TRBD2	-	TRBJ2-7	TRBV6-5
TGCGCCAGCAGCTTAGGCGGGGGCTACAATGAGCAGTTCTTC	CASSLGGGYNEQFF	TRBD2	-	TRBJ2-1	TRBV5-1
TGTGCCAGCAGCGCCCCCCGGGGGAGCGGGGTCACAGATACGCAGTATTTT	CASSAPRGSGVTDTQYF	TRBD2	-	TRBJ2-3	TRBV9
TGTGCCAGCAGCATTAGCGGGGGGGCCCCCGATACGCAGTATTTT	CASSISGGAPDTQYF	TRBD2	-	TRBJ2-3	TRBV11-3
TGTGCCAGCAGCGCTCACCTAAACACTGAAGCTTTCTTT	CASSAHLNTEAFF	-	-	TRBJ1-1	TRBV6-5
TGTGCCAGCAGCGTAGCGGGTAGGAACACTGAAGCTTTCTTT	CASSVAGRNTEAFF	-	-	TRBJ1-1	TRBV9